This paragraph reports one T cell receptor (beta chain). Its specificity is unknown. This specimen belongs to a study of monozygotic twins with inflammatory bowel disease. General study points: T cell subtypes were not distinguishable in this analysis. Neither one strong signal nor one clonotype associated with IBD was supported. Fewer shared clonotypes with others were found in IBD patients than in healthy twins, especially with disease activity. It was in IBD patients that TCRbeta diversity (inverse Simpson) was lower than in healthy co-twins.

CDR3 length: 15 amino acids. CDR1 is DFQATT, CDR2 SNEGSKA, per germline (reference sequence). One entry per CDR3 protein, without DNA, is what TCRdb gives after re-calling the 5' RACE reads. The sample includes 150,000 to 200,000 distinct CDR3 sequences. The chain couples TRBV20-1 to TRBJ2-3; TCRdb gives TRBD1 as the D gene, but with no DNA this cannot be confirmed. Input material: blood. The receptor was derived from a human donor with ulcerative colitis or Crohn's disease, or a healthy co-twin of an affected twin (not recorded which). The CDR3 sequence: CSASPLFYGTDTQYF.